These 26 T cell receptor beta chains were sequenced from one sample in a study of CD8 T cells in Susac syndrome. RNA was extracted with the RNeasy kit, and a quantity of roughly 0.5 to 1 ug was reverse transcribed using random hexamers. TCRdb reprocessed the immunoSEQ multiplex PCR reads via MiXCR and lists one record per CDR3 protein. There are roughly 200,000 distinct CDR3 sequences in the sample; 85% to 95% occur only once, and less than 0.11% lies in the top ten. The sample comprised CD4+ T cells from PBMCs. The receptor source for this set is a human donor in good health.

The chain links TRBV4-3 to TRBJ2-2; tentative D call: TRBD1 (6 bases). The CDR3 is 16 amino acids. In germline, CDR1 is LGHNA, CDR2 YSLEER. V lost 1 base, J lost 5 bases, and 14 bases lay in between. CDR3 amino acids: CASSQVGAQGTGELFF. As DNA, the CDR3 is TGCGCCAGCAGCCAAGTGGGGGCGCAGGGAACCGGGGAGCTGTTTTTT.

The chain recombines TRBV29-1 with TRBJ2-3, with 10 bases aligning to TRBD1. J was trimmed by 5 bases and V by 2 bases; bases with no gene match: 10. The CDR3 is made up of 16 amino acids. Germline CDR1 is SQVTM and CDR2 is ANQGSEA. This chain's CDR3 is CSVEPRQGAPGDTQYF. The CDR3, as DNA: TGCAGCGTTGAACCCCGACAGGGGGCGCCGGGAGATACGCAGTATTTT.

The chain links TRBV4-1 to TRBJ2-3, with TRBD2 matching 7 bases. Germline assignment: CDR1 MGHRA and CDR2 YSYEKL. CDR3 length: 14 residues. With 1 base clipped from V and 4 bases from J, the junction kept 2 bases outside the gene matches. The CDR3 nucleotides read TGCGCCAGCAGCCAAGCCCTAGCGGCAGATACGCAGTATTTT. Amino acid sequence: CASSQALAADTQYF.

The chain has TRBV20-1 and TRBJ2-1; 8 nucleotides align to TRBD2. The germline V gene has CDR1 DFQATT and CDR2 SNEGSKA (reference sequence). The CDR3 contains 17 residues. J was trimmed by 0 bases and V by 3 bases; bases with no gene match: 10. In DNA form, the CDR3 reads TGCAGTGCTAGGGTTTTGGGCGGGAGGCCCTCCTACAATGAGCAGTTCTTC. It encodes CSARVLGGRPSYNEQFF.

The chain carries TRBV5-1 and TRBJ1-1; D remains unclear. V was trimmed by 3 bases and J by 7 bases, leaving 13 bases between them. The CDR3 covers 13 residues. Germline lookup yields CDR1 SGHRS and CDR2 YFSETQ. This CDR3 is CASSSDSRGEAFF. The CDR3 bases are TGCGCCAGCAGCTCGGACTCGCGGGGTGAAGCTTTCTTT. The full variable domain, with the rest looked up from reference TRBV5-1 and TRBJ1-1, is KAGVTQTPRYLIKTRGQQVTLSCSPISGHRSVSWYQQTPGQGLQFLFEYFSETQRNKGNFPGRFSGRQFSNSRSEMNVSTLELGDSALYLCASSSDSRGEAFFGQGTRLTVV.

V usage is TRBV7-2 and J usage is TRBJ2-7, with D perhaps given as TRBD1 or TRBD2 (5 bases each). The CDR3 sequence is 13 residues long. The germline V and J ends were trimmed by 4 bases and 6 bases, with 13 bases remaining between them. Looked up from germline, CDR1 is SGHTA and CDR2 is FQGNSA. CDR3 residues: CASSSRRGGEQYF. The CDR3 DNA reads as TGTGCCAGCAGCTCCCGCCGGGGCGGCGAGCAGTACTTC. Filled out from reference TRBV7-2 and TRBJ2-7, the complete variable domain reads GAGVSQSPSNKVTEKGKDVELRCDPISGHTALYWYRQSLGQGLEFLIYFQGNSAPDKSGLPSDRFSAERTGGSVSTLTIQRTQQEDSAVYLCASSSRRGGEQYFGPGTRLTVT.

The table lists this clonotype with a count of one. The rearrangement uses TRBV28 and TRBJ2-4; D gene uncertain. Trimming took 7 bases from V and 8 from J, leaving 9 bases between them. The germline gives CDR1 MDHEN, CDR2 SYDVKM. The CDR3 contains 11 residues. The CDR3, as DNA: TGTGCCAGCACCCAGAGATACATTCAGTACTTC. As protein: CASTQRYIQYF.

The chain carries TRBV3-1 and TRBJ1-2; TRBD1 matches at 10 bases. Germline trimming cut 7 bases from V and 4 bases from J; bases unmatched to any gene: 6. The CDR3 contains 14 residues. Germline V gene data show CDR1 as LGHDT and CDR2 as YNNKEL (reference sequence). CDR3 bases: TGTGCCAGCACCGGACAGGGGGGAATCTATGGCTACACCTTC. This gives the protein CASTGQGGIYGYTF. The entire variable domain, with the rest obtained from reference TRBV3-1 and TRBJ1-2, is as follows: DTAVSQTPKYLVTQMGNDKSIKCEQNLGHDTMYWYKQDSKKFLKIMFSYNNKELIINETVPNRFSPKSPDKAHLNLHINSLELGDSAVYFCASTGQGGIYGYTFGSGTRLTVV.

This sequence joins TRBV3-1 and TRBJ2-7, with 8 bases matching TRBD1. Germline CDR1 is LGHDT and CDR2 is YNNKEL (reference sequence). V was pared by 3 bases and J by 9 bases, with 7 bases of the junction left unmatched. CDR3 length equals 13 residues. The CDR3 sequence is CASSQTRDRSQYF. The CDR3 DNA is TGTGCCAGCAGCCAGACCCGGGACAGGTCGCAGTACTTC.

This chain connects TRBV29-1 to TRBJ2-3; D tentatively fits TRBD1 or TRBD2 (6 bases each). There are 15 residues in the CDR3. Trimming left V 4 bases short and J 6 bases short, with 20 bases between. Per the germline V gene, CDR1 is SQVTM and CDR2 is ANQGSEA. CDR3 amino acids: CSVGGARGQIDTQYF. CDR3 DNA: TGCAGCGTTGGGGGGGCCAGGGGCCAAATCGATACGCAGTATTTT.

V usage is TRBV6-2 or TRBV6-3 and J usage is TRBJ2-2; tentative D call: TRBD2 (5 bases). Germline CDR1 and CDR2: MNHEY and SVGEGT. V was shortened by 7 bases and J by 5 bases, with 11 bases between the two germline ends. This CDR3 region has 13 residues. This CDR3 reads CASIRDSTGELFF. The CDR3 coding sequence is TGTGCCAGCATCCGGGATTCGACCGGGGAGCTGTTTTTT.

The gene calls are TRBV27 and TRBJ2-2; D not certain. This CDR3 contains 16 residues. Germline loops: CDR1 MNHEY, CDR2 SMNVEV (reference sequence). V was cut by 2 bases and J by 4 bases, with 14 bases left in between. This chain's CDR3 is CASSLRLGAVTGELFF. DNA for the CDR3: TGTGCCAGCAGTTTACGGTTGGGTGCGGTCACCGGGGAGCTGTTTTTT.

This rearrangement joins TRBV6-1 to TRBJ2-3; 11 nucleotides agree with TRBD2. Trimming cost V 5 bases and J 2 bases; bases outside gene matches: 6. The CDR3 consists of 16 residues. The germline CDR1 and CDR2 sequences are MNHNS and SASEGT. The CDR3 region is CASSPKLAGATDTQYF. Here the CDR3 DNA reads TGTGCCAGCAGTCCGAAACTAGCGGGAGCCACAGATACGCAGTATTTT.

The chain carries TRBV29-1 and TRBJ2-1, with unresolved D. Trimming took off 7 bases at V and 0 bases at J, with 13 bases between the two ends. CDR3 length: 14 residues. From germline, CDR1 is SQVTM and CDR2 ANQGSEA. The CDR3 protein is CSAFVPSSYNEQFF. The CDR3, as DNA: TGCAGCGCCTTTGTCCCCAGCTCCTACAATGAGCAGTTCTTC.

This chain connects TRBV18 to TRBJ2-3; D is perhaps TRBD2 (6 bases). The CDR3 covers 13 residues. The germline V gene encodes CDR1 KGHSH and CDR2 LQKENI. V gave up 2 bases and J gave up 4 bases, with 7 bases separating them. CDR3 DNA: TGTGCCAGCTCACCAGGGGAGGCAGATACGCAGTATTTT. It is translated as CASSPGEADTQYF.

This clonotype came up once. The gene calls are TRBV29-1 and TRBJ2-3; 10 positions match TRBD2. CDR1 and CDR2 from the germline V gene are SQVTM and ANQGSEA. The CDR3 is 16 residues long. The ends lost 4 bases at V and 1 base at J; junction bases unmatched: 8. DNA for the CDR3: TGCAGCGTTGGTGGGACTAGCGCACGAGGCACAGATACGCAGTATTTT. Protein: CSVGGTSARGTDTQYF.

This chain connects TRBV5-1 to TRBJ2-1; D gene ambiguous. This CDR3 spans 11 amino acids. CDR1 and CDR2 from the germline V gene are SGHRS and YFSETQ. V lost 0 bases and J 10 bases, leaving 5 bases between the germline ends. The CDR3 protein is CASSLVQEQFF. Written as DNA, the CDR3 is TGCGCCAGCAGCTTGGTCCAGGAGCAGTTCTTC.

The rearrangement links TRBV19 to TRBJ1-1; maybe TRBD1 (5 bases). The CDR3 is 17 residues long. Looked up from germline, CDR1 is LNHDA and CDR2 is SQIVND (reference sequence). V was pared by 3 bases and J by 4 bases, with 21 bases between. CDR3 sequence (DNA): TGTGCCAGTAGTATGGGGACCCTTAACCGTATTGGCACTGAAGCTTTCTTT. Its protein is CASSMGTLNRIGTEAFF.

This chain uses TRBV10-1 with TRBJ2-1; maybe TRBD1 (5 bases). The V gene lost 3 bases and the J gene lost 2 bases, with 8 bases spanning the gap. CDR3 length: 14 residues. From germline, CDR1 is WNHNN and CDR2 SYGVQD (reference sequence). The CDR3 is CASSDQGAYNEQFF. In nucleotides, the CDR3 is TGCGCCAGCAGTGATCAGGGTGCCTACAATGAGCAGTTCTTC.

This clonotype was detected only once. The rearrangement links TRBV19 to TRBJ1-5; D is unclear. The CDR3 covers 16 residues. Germline CDR1 is LNHDA and CDR2 is SQIVND (reference sequence). The ends were cut back, 3 bases at V and 9 bases at J, with 21 bases in the middle. The CDR3 DNA reads TGTGCCAGTAGTATTGCGGGGTCGACGACCTGGGGGCCCCAGCATTTT. It specifies CASSIAGSTTWGPQHF.

The V and J genes are TRBV12-3 or TRBV12-4 and TRBJ1-5; D call uncertain. This CDR3 spans 16 amino acids. Trimming cost V 5 bases and J 6 bases, with 20 bases left between them. The CDR3 here is CASSQYRSPGAQPQHF. CDR3 nucleotide sequence: TGTGCCAGCAGTCAGTACCGTTCTCCCGGCGCTCAGCCCCAGCATTTT.

The chain couples TRBV28 to TRBJ1-1; no clear D gene. Germline assignment: CDR1 MDHEN and CDR2 SYDVKM. V shed 6 bases and J shed 2 bases, with 7 bases lying between them. This CDR3 spans 12 amino acids. Here the CDR3 reads CASRPLNTEAFF. CDR3 sequence (DNA): TGTGCCAGCAGACCTCTCAACACTGAAGCTTTCTTT.

The rearrangement uses TRBV4-1 and TRBJ1-5; D remains unclear. Germline CDR1 MGHRA, CDR2 YSYEKL. The ends were cut back, 2 bases at V and 7 bases at J, with 9 bases in the middle. CDR3 length equals 13 residues. Written as DNA, the CDR3 is TGCGCCAGCAGCCAAAGTGTTAGACAGCCCCAGCATTTT. Its translation: CASSQSVRQPQHF.

This clonotype was recorded once. This chain uses TRBV28 with TRBJ2-5; weak D call: TRBD2 (5 bases). In germline, CDR1 is MDHEN, CDR2 SYDVKM. The ends were cut back, 2 bases at V and 10 bases at J, with 11 bases in the middle. CDR3 length equals 12 residues. CDR3 protein: CASSLRPAGQYF. The CDR3 DNA reads as TGTGCCAGCAGTTTACGACCGGCGGGCCAGTACTTC.

This rearrangement joins TRBV7-2 to TRBJ1-1, with a tentative D call TRBD1 (6 bases). CDR1 is SGHTA and CDR2 is FQGNSA in the germline V gene. The CDR3 length is 13 residues. Trimming took off 4 bases at V and 7 bases at J, with 13 bases between the two ends. In DNA, the CDR3 is TGTGCCAGCAGCTCCTTCGGACAGTTTGAAGCTTTCTTT. Translated: CASSSFGQFEAFF.

The chain combines TRBV15 with TRBJ1-3; D uncertain. CDR3 length: 16 amino acids. Trimming removed 0 bases from V and 1 base from J, with 10 bases in between. CDR1 and CDR2 (germline): LNHNV, YYDKDF (reference sequence). CDR3 loop: CATSRDMGFSGNTIYF. CDR3 sequence (DNA): TGTGCCACCAGCAGAGATATGGGGTTTTCTGGAAACACCATATATTTT.